The present T cell receptor (beta chain) was sequenced within a study of identical twins. This clonotype was found a few times. Its antigen is undetermined. Study results and limitations: These conclusions were based on statistical analysis (cross-sectional, not following the same donors). With monozygotic twins, out-of-frame TCR alpha sharing exceeded what models estimated.

TCRdb re-derived calls from the 5' RACE reads in MiXCR, one entry per CDR3 protein. The sample has roughly 720,000 distinct CDR3 sequences, 15% to 20% seen once. Each donor was a healthy Caucasian. The V gene's germline CDR1 is SGHTA and CDR2 FQGNSA. Unmatched junction bases numbered 4, after V lost 5 bases and J lost 8 bases. The CDR3 length is 14 residues. The same sample was also used in a study of T cells expressing NK-cell markers.

This rearrangement joins TRBV7-2 to TRBJ2-1; 12 nucleotides agree with TRBD2. The receptor was derived from a woman under 30 in good health. The sample consisted of PBMCs. Here the CDR3 DNA reads TGTGCCAGCAGCCTTTCTAGCGGGAGGGATGAGCAGTTCTTC. Translation: CASSLSSGRDEQFF.